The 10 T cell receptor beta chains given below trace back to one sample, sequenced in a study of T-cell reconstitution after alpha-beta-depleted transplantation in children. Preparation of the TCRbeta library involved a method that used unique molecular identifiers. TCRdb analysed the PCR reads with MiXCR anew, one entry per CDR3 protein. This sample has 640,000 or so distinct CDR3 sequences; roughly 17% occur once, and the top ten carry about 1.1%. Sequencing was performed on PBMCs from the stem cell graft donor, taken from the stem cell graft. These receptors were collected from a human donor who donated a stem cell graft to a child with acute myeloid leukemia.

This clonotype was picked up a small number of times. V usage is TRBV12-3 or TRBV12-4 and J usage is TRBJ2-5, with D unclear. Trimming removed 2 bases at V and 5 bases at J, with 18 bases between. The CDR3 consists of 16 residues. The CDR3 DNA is TGTGCCAGCAGTTTAATCTCCCCTTTTGTTGACGAGACCCAGTACTTC. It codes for CASSLISPFVDETQYF.

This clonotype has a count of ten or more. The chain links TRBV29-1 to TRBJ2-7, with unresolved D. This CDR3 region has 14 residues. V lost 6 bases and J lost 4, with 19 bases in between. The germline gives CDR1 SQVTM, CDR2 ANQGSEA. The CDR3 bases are TGCAGCGTGCTAGACTCAACCGAGTCGTACGAGCAGTACGTC. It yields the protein CSVLDSTESYEQYV.

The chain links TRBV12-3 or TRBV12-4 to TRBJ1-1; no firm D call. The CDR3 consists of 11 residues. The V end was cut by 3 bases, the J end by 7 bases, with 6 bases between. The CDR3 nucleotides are TGTGCCAGCAGTTTGGAGATTGAAGCTTTCTTT. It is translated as CASSLEIEAFF.

DNA of the CDR3: TGTGCCAGCAGCCCCCGGGGCGTTCGAGCCCTCCACTTT. The encoded protein is CASSPRGVRALHF. The chain links TRBV9 to TRBJ1-6; a weak D match, TRBD1 (5 bases). Germline V lookup: CDR1 SGDLS, CDR2 YYNGEE. Between the trimmed V and J ends, which lost 4 bases and 14 bases, there was a span of 16 bases. CDR3 length: 13 amino acids.

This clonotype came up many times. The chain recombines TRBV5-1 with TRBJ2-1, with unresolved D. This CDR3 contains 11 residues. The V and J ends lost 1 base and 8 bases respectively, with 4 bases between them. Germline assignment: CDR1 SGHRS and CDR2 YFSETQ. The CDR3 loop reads CASSLHYEQFF. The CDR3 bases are TGCGCCAGCAGCTTGCATTATGAGCAGTTCTTC.

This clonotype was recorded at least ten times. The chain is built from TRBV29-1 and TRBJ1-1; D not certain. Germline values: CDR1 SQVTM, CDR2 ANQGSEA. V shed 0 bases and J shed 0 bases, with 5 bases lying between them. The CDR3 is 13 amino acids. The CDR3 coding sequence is TGCAGCGTTGAAGAGGGCGTGAACACTGAAGCTTTCTTT. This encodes CSVEEGVNTEAFF.

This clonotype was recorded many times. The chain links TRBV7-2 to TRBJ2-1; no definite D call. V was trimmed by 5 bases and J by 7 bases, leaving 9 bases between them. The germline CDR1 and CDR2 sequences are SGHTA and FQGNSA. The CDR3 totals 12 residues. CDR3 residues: CASSPLGNEQFF. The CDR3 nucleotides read TGTGCCAGCAGCCCCCTTGGTAATGAGCAGTTCTTC.

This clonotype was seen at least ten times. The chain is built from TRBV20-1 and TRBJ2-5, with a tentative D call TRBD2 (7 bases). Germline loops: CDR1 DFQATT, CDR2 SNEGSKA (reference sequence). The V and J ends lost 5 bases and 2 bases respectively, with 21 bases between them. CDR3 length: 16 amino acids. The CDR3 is CSAESAGAWGQETQYF. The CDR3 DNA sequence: TGCAGTGCTGAGTCGGCGGGGGCCTGGGGGCAAGAGACCCAGTACTTC.

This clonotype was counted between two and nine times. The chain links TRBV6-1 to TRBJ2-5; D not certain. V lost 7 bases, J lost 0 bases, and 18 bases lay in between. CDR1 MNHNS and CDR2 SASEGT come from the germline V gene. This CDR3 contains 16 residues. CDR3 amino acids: CASTYPLRVDQETQYF. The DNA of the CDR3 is TGTGCCAGCACGTATCCCCTCCGGGTAGACCAAGAGACCCAGTACTTC.

The CDR3: CAWSVQGGNQPQHF. In DNA form, the CDR3 reads TGTGCCTGGAGTGTACAGGGAGGCAATCAGCCCCAGCATTTT. The chain combines TRBV30 with TRBJ1-5; possible D gene TRBD1, 6 bases. The length of the CDR3 is 14 residues. Trimming left V 0 bases short and J 2 bases short, with 8 bases between. Germline-derived CDR1 and CDR2 are GTSNPN and SVGIG (reference sequence).